This T cell receptor beta chain was captured in a study of a mutant IDH1 vaccine in newly diagnosed glioma. The CDR3 runs 15 residues. The V end lost 1 base, the J end lost 0 bases, and 10 bases lay between the germline ends. CDR1 and CDR2 from the germline V gene are SGHTA and FQGNSA. The data were produced by immunoSEQ multiplex PCR, yet TCRdb's version contains in-frame clones alone and is incomplete. This sample has approximately 88,000 clones, with around four fifths found just once. Time point in this sample: baseline, week 1 (first vaccination visit). Specified treatment: pre-vaccination baseline after standard-of-care therapy.

Sequenced material: PBMCs, taken from a glioma patient treated with radiotherapy, temozolomide or both. The V and J genes are TRBV7-2 and TRBJ2-7; D possibly matches TRBD1 or TRBD2 (5 bases each). This TCR was recovered from a man aged 40-55 years with glioma. Written as DNA, the CDR3 is TGTGCCAGCAGCTTAGTAGCAGGGAGCTCCTACGAGCAGTACTTC. Protein sequence: CASSLVAGSSYEQYF.